The rows below give T cell receptor beta chains drawn from one sample of a study of blood T cell repertoires in COVID-19. TCRdb keeps only in-frame clones here, not all; method: immunoSEQ multiplex PCR. Here the sample spans under 50,000 clones, about 88% being singletons. The sequencing input was peripheral blood. The source is a man between 65 and 85 years old with active COVID-19. CDR3s include the opening cysteine and the closing phenylalanine or tryptophan. The D gene is left open where the match is weak. Clone size is stated in some rows and not others, as once, few, many or a class when expanded.

>NA|TRBJ1-5|NA|TRBV19
CASSIRTPSGNQPQHF
TGTGCCAGTAGTATAAGGACTCCCTCGGGCAATCAGCCCCAGCATTTT
>NA|TRBJ1-3|NA|TRBV4-3
CASSQSRGNTIYF
TGCGCCAGCAGCCAATCCCGGGGAAACACCATATATTTT
>once|TRBJ2-2|NA|TRBV19
CASSLTPTGELFF
TGTGCCAGTAGCCTGACACCCACCGGGGAGCTGTTTTTT
>NA|TRBJ2-4|NA|TRBV7-2
CASSLTDNSNIQYF
TGTGCCAGCAGCTTAACGGACAATTCTAACATTCAGTACTTC
>NA|TRBJ2-2|NA|TRBV6-5
CASSTGLNTGELFF
TGTGCCAGCAGTACCGGACTGAACACCGGGGAGCTGTTTTTT
>NA|TRBJ1-1|NA|TRBV7-9
CASSPGHRGAEAFF
TGTGCCAGCAGCCCGGGACATAGGGGAGCTGAAGCTTTCTTT
>NA|TRBJ2-7|NA|TRBV28
CASQGVLYEQYF
TGTGCCAGCCAGGGCGTTCTCTACGAGCAGTACTTC
>NA|TRBJ2-1|NA|TRBV7-9
CASYSGGPVYNEQFF
TGTGCCAGTTACTCGGGGGGCCCCGTCTACAATGAGCAGTTCTTC
>NA|TRBJ2-5|NA|TRBV13
CASSVQETQYF
TGTGCCAGCAGCGTACAAGAGACCCAGTACTTC
>NA|TRBJ2-7|TRBD2|TRBV19
CASSIFAGLNEQYF
TGTGCCAGTAGTATCTTCGCGGGACTAAACGAGCAGTACTTC
>once|TRBJ1-1|TRBD1|TRBV28
CASSLGATGAPEAFF
TGTGCCAGCAGTTTAGGGGCGACAGGGGCGCCTGAAGCTTTCTTT
>NA|TRBJ2-1|NA|TRBV18
CASSPPTGSSYNEQFF
TGTGCCAGCTCACCACCGACCGGGAGCTCCTACAATGAGCAGTTCTTC
>NA|TRBJ2-1|NA|TRBV28
CASKTGFSYNEQFF
TGTGCCAGTAAGACAGGCTTCTCCTACAATGAGCAGTTCTTC
>once|TRBJ2-1|TRBD2|TRBV7-8
CASSSMAFLAGASYNEQFF
TGTGCCAGCAGCTCCATGGCGTTCCTAGCGGGGGCTTCCTACAATGAGCAGTTCTTC
>NA|TRBJ1-4|NA|TRBV9
CASSDGDTLREKLFF
TGTGCCAGCAGCGACGGGGACACCCTTCGGGAAAAACTGTTTTTT
>NA|TRBJ1-3|NA|TRBV5-4
CASSLGGGGSGNTIYF
TGTGCCAGCAGCTTGGGGGGTGGAGGCTCTGGAAACACCATATATTTT
>NA|TRBJ2-2|TRBD1|TRBV27
CASSLSLDRALTGELFF
TGTGCCAGCAGTTTATCCCTCGACAGGGCCCTGACCGGGGAGCTGTTTTTT
>NA|TRBJ2-5|NA|TRBV20-1
CSARDQKTQYF
TGCAGTGCTAGAGATCAAAAGACCCAGTACTTC
>NA|TRBJ1-4|NA|TRBV5-1
CASSPLALFPTTNEKLFF
TGCGCCAGCAGCCCCCTAGCCTTATTTCCGACAACTAATGAAAAACTGTTTTTT
>NA|TRBJ1-6|NA|TRBV20-1
CSASSIASTVNSPLHF
TGCAGTGCTAGTTCGATCGCCAGTACAGTTAATTCACCCCTCCACTTT
>NA|TRBJ2-7|NA|TRBV12-5
CASGLAHPYEQYF
TGTGCTAGTGGTTTAGCGCATCCCTACGAGCAGTACTTC
>NA|TRBJ1-2|NA|TRBV11-1
CASSQTGFYYGYTF
TGTGCCAGCAGCCAAACAGGGTTCTACTATGGCTACACCTTC
>NA|TRBJ2-7|TRBD2|TRBV7-2
CASSLERGGEQYF
TGTGCCAGCAGCTTAGAGCGGGGGGGCGAGCAGTACTTC
>NA|TRBJ2-7|NA|TRBV3-1/TRBV3-2
CASSQAHSYEQYF
TGTGCCAGCAGCCAAGCCCACAGCTACGAGCAGTACTTC
>few|TRBJ2-2|TRBD2|TRBV5-4
CASSPGGGTSGTGELFF
TGTGCCAGCAGCCCCGGGGGAGGGACTAGCGGGACCGGGGAGCTGTTTTTT
>NA|TRBJ2-7|TRBD2|TRBV5-1
CASSLAASGRGYEQYF
TGCGCCAGCAGCTTGGCAGCTAGCGGGAGGGGATACGAGCAGTACTTC
>NA|TRBJ2-2|TRBD1|TRBV4-2
CASSQVGTANTGELFF
TGTGCCAGCAGCCAAGTTGGGACAGCGAACACCGGGGAGCTGTTTTTT
>NA|TRBJ1-2|TRBD1|TRBV9
CASSVVGRSPGQEILNYGYTF
TGTGCCAGCAGCGTAGTAGGTAGGAGCCCGGGACAGGAGATACTAAACTATGGCTACACCTTC
>NA|TRBJ1-5|NA|TRBV12-3/TRBV12-4
CASKIRENQPQHF
TGTGCCAGCAAAATCCGGGAGAATCAGCCCCAGCATTTT
>NA|TRBJ2-7|NA|TRBV18
CASSPTLARSYEQYF
TGTGCCAGCTCACCAACGCTAGCGCGATCCTACGAGCAGTACTTC
>NA|TRBJ2-1|TRBD2|TRBV7-9
CASSLGTSGGNEQFF
TGTGCCAGCAGCTTAGGGACTAGCGGGGGCAATGAGCAGTTCTTC
>NA|TRBJ2-7|NA|TRBV18
CASSPNAGSYEQYF
TGTGCCAGCTCACCAAACGCAGGGTCCTACGAGCAGTACTTC
>NA|TRBJ1-1|NA|TRBV28
CASSFGGVGAFF
TGTGCCAGCAGTTTCGGAGGGGTTGGTGCTTTCTTT
>NA|TRBJ2-1|NA|TRBV21-1
CASSKDYCLPGAYNEQFF
TGTGCCAGCAGCAAAGATTATTGTCTGCCGGGGGCCTACAATGAGCAGTTCTTC
>NA|TRBJ2-1|TRBD2|TRBV30
CAWSEGGGARRQFF
TGTGCCTGGAGTGAGGGCGGGGGGGCCCGGCGGCAGTTCTTC
>NA|TRBJ2-5|NA|TRBV20-1
CSARAGETQYF
TGCAGTGCTAGAGCAGGGGAGACCCAGTACTTC
>NA|TRBJ1-1|TRBD1|TRBV5-8
CASSLRSYVGTGKRGTEAFF
TGTGCCAGCAGCTTGCGGTCCTATGTGGGGACAGGGAAGCGGGGCACTGAAGCTTTCTTT
>NA|TRBJ1-6|NA|TRBV5-1
CASSLASGANSPLHF
TGCGCCAGCAGCTTGGCCTCAGGGGCTAATTCACCCCTCCACTTT
>NA|TRBJ2-3|TRBD2|TRBV4-2
CASSQGVSGTSTDTQYF
TGTGCCAGCAGCCAAGGGGTTAGCGGGACTAGCACAGATACGCAGTATTTT
>once|TRBJ2-2|NA|TRBV6-6
CASSMQDRNTGELFF
TGTGCCAGCAGTATGCAGGACAGAAACACCGGGGAGCTGTTTTTT
>NA|TRBJ1-6|NA|TRBV28
CASSGRAPSPLHF
TGTGCCAGCAGCGGCAGGGCCCCTTCACCCCTCCACTTT
>NA|TRBJ2-6|NA|TRBV28
CASSFPEDSGANVLTF
TGTGCCAGCAGTTTCCCTGAGGACTCTGGGGCCAACGTCCTGACTTTC
>once|TRBJ1-5|NA|TRBV28
CASSLWGRDNQPQHF
TGTGCCAGCAGTTTGTGGGGGCGCGACAATCAGCCCCAGCATTTT
>NA|TRBJ2-7|TRBD1|TRBV4-3
CASSQGQGTYEQYF
TGCGCCAGCAGCCAAGGACAGGGAACGTACGAGCAGTACTTC
>NA|TRBJ1-2|NA|TRBV28
CASSLLGGYTF
TGTGCCAGCAGTTTACTCGGTGGCTACACCTTC
>NA|TRBJ2-7|NA|TRBV18
CASSSGHPSSYEQYF
TGTGCCAGCTCATCGGGACACCCCAGCTCCTACGAGCAGTACTTC
>NA|TRBJ1-4|NA|TRBV19
CASSPHRAGNEKLFF
TGTGCCAGTAGTCCCCACAGGGCTGGTAATGAAAAACTGTTTTTT
>NA|TRBJ2-1|NA|TRBV19
CASRGTGQNNEQFF
TGTGCCAGTAGGGGAACAGGGCAGAACAATGAGCAGTTCTTC
>NA|TRBJ2-5|TRBD2|TRBV6-5
CASSYGASGWQETQYF
TGTGCCAGCAGTTACGGGGCTAGCGGGTGGCAAGAGACCCAGTACTTC
>NA|TRBJ1-1|TRBD1|TRBV7-8
CASSLEFDRGAEAFF
TGTGCCAGCAGCTTAGAGTTTGACAGGGGGGCTGAAGCTTTCTTT
>NA|TRBJ1-1|NA|TRBV7-9
CASRPQGNTEAFF
TGTGCCAGCAGGCCACAGGGAAACACTGAAGCTTTCTTT
>NA|TRBJ1-2|TRBD1|TRBV10-3
CAIRNRDRVILYYGYTF
TGTGCCATCAGGAACCGGGACAGAGTAATACTCTACTATGGCTACACCTTC
>NA|TRBJ1-2|NA|TRBV12-3/TRBV12-4
CASSPDGGYGYTF
TGTGCCAGCAGTCCCGACGGAGGCTATGGCTACACCTTC
>NA|TRBJ1-4|NA|TRBV7-2
CASSLAPGTPIEKLFF
TGTGCCAGCAGCTTAGCGCCGGGGACACCGATTGAAAAACTGTTTTTT
>NA|TRBJ2-7|TRBD1|TRBV7-2
CASSLERTGGYEQYF
TGTGCCAGCAGCTTAGAACGGACAGGGGGCTACGAGCAGTACTTC
>NA|TRBJ1-4|TRBD1|TRBV2
CASRRDGTGTEKLFF
TGTGCCAGCAGGAGGGACGGGACAGGGACCGAAAAACTGTTTTTT
>once|TRBJ2-2|NA|TRBV29-1
CSVATANTGELFF
TGCAGCGTCGCGACAGCCAACACCGGGGAGCTGTTTTTT